This T cell receptor beta chain derives from a study of Graves' ophthalmopathy and Graves' hyperthyroidism. Study-wide points: Blood also harbored most expanded thyroid clonotypes above 0.001 frequency.

Patients were diagnosed from clinical symptoms, serum thyroxine, TRAb, thyroid ultrasound and orbital computed tomography. With 3 bases clipped from V and 4 bases from J, the junction kept 5 bases outside the gene matches. The CDR3 runs 15 residues. The germline V gene encodes CDR1 SGHTA and CDR2 FQGNSA. The TCR beta CDR3 regions underwent amplification from RNA transcripts. The workflow started with a first-round RT-PCR run with HTBI primers and then moved on to a second-round multiplex PCR. TCRdb called the multiplex PCR reads again in MiXCR, with one record for every CDR3 protein. The sample lists 360,000 or so distinct CDR3 sequences; around 16% were seen once. As to this clonotype: As yet, its antigen is unknown. A much larger clone is a single base away; this may be a read error.

The chain joins TRBV7-2 to TRBJ2-2, with TRBD1 matching over 7 bases. The source is a woman under 30 with Graves' ophthalmopathy. Sample: peripheral blood. The DNA for the CDR3 is TGTGCCAGCAGCTTCGTCCAGGGGGTCACCGGGGAGCTGTTTTTT. Residues: CASSFVQGVTGELFF.